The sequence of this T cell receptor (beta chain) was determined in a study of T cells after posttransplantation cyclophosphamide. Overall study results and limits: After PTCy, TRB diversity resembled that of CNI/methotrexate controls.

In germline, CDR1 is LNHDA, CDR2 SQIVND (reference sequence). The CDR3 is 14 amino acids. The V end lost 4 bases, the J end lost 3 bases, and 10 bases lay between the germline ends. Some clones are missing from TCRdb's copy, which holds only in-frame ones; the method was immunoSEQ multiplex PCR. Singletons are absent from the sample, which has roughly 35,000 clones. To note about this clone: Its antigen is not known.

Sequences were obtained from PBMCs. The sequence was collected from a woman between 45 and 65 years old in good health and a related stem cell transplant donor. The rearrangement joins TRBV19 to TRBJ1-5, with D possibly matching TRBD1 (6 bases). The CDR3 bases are TGTGCCAGTAGTACCAGACAGGACAATCAGCCCCAGCATTTT. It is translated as CASSTRQDNQPQHF.